The rows below give T cell receptor beta chains drawn from one sample of a study of cytomegalovirus exposure and HLA in healthy donors. Only in-frame clones appear in the TCRdb table, and some are missing; sequencing was by immunoSEQ multiplex PCR. The sample lists 50,000 to 65,000 clones; roughly 84% were seen once. The sequenced sample was PBMCs. The source is a young woman in good health and CMV-seronegative. CDR3s include the opening cysteine and the closing phenylalanine or tryptophan. D genes are given only for firm matches. Clone size, where shown, is once, few, many, or a class for clones that have expanded.

>-|TRBJ1-6|TRBV2|-
CASSRGSYNSPLHF
TGTGCCAGTAGCCGGGGCTCCTATAATTCACCCCTCCACTTT
>-|TRBJ2-1|TRBV14|-
CASSSRNEQFF
TGTGCCAGCAGCTCCCGGAATGAGCAGTTCTTC
>-|TRBJ2-7|TRBV9|TRBD1
CASSPRGDRGGYEQYF
TGTGCCAGCAGCCCCCGAGGGGACAGGGGAGGCTACGAGCAGTACTTC
>-|TRBJ2-7|TRBV6-6|-
CASSYPKLVRSYEQYF
TGTGCCAGCAGTTACCCCAAACTCGTAAGATCCTACGAGCAGTACTTC
>-|TRBJ2-7|TRBV27|-
CASSLLGYEQYF
TGTGCCAGCAGTTTACTGGGCTACGAGCAGTACTTC
>-|TRBJ1-2|TRBV7-9|-
CASSSLGTGGYGYTF
TGTGCCAGCAGTTCCCTTGGCACGGGGGGGTATGGCTACACCTTC
>-|TRBJ2-7|TRBV27|TRBD2
CASSFTSGTSSYEQYF
TGTGCCAGCAGTTTTACTAGCGGGACGAGCTCCTACGAGCAGTACTTC
>-|TRBJ2-1|TRBV7-2|TRBD2
CASSTRLAQQFF
TGTGCCAGCAGCACCCGACTAGCACAGCAGTTCTTC
>-|TRBJ2-7|TRBV30|TRBD1
CAWTGTGGYGSYEQYF
TGTGCCTGGACCGGGACAGGGGGCTATGGATCCTACGAGCAGTACTTC
>-|TRBJ1-1|TRBV6-5|-
CATNDAGSTEAFF
TGTGCCACCAATGACGCCGGGAGCACTGAAGCTTTCTTT
>few|TRBJ2-7|TRBV7-9|TRBD2
CASSLDFGGGEQYF
TGTGCCAGCAGCTTAGATTTTGGGGGGGGAGAGCAGTACTTC
>-|TRBJ2-2|TRBV11-2|-
CASSLDRVPGGTGELFF
TGTGCCAGCAGCTTAGATCGAGTTCCCGGGGGCACCGGGGAGCTGTTTTTT
>-|TRBJ1-4|TRBV16|-
CASSQSRWGANEKLFF
TGTGCCAGCAGCCAATCGAGGTGGGGCGCCAATGAAAAACTGTTTTTT
>-|TRBJ2-2|TRBV10-2|-
CASSGAGPGELFF
TGCGCCAGCAGTGGGGCAGGTCCCGGGGAGCTGTTTTTT
>-|TRBJ2-4|TRBV5-1|TRBD2
CASSMGLAGGFRPSQYF
TGCGCCAGCAGCATGGGACTAGCGGGAGGGTTTCGTCCCAGTCAGTACTTC
>-|TRBJ2-5|TRBV5-1|TRBD2
CASSRWTSGQSGETQYF
TGCGCCAGCAGCCGTTGGACTAGCGGCCAAAGCGGAGAGACCCAGTACTTC
>-|TRBJ2-4|TRBV2|TRBD2
CASSGGGRAGNIQYF
TGTGCCAGCAGCGGTGGCGGGAGGGCCGGGAACATTCAGTACTTC
>-|TRBJ2-5|TRBV28|TRBD2
CASSLAPGLAGLRQETQYF
TGTGCCAGCAGTTTAGCCCCGGGACTAGCGGGACTACGTCAAGAGACCCAGTACTTC
>-|TRBJ2-7|TRBV7-2|-
CASSYTPYEQYF
TGTGCCAGCAGCTACACCCCCTACGAGCAGTACTTC
>once|TRBJ2-7|TRBV6-5|-
CASSPRAISYEQYF
TGTGCCAGCAGTCCCAGGGCGATTTCCTACGAGCAGTACTTC
>-|TRBJ1-2|TRBV9|-
CASSAPGNSNYGYTF
TGTGCCAGCAGCGCCCCCGGGAACTCTAACTATGGCTACACCTTC
>-|TRBJ2-2|TRBV28|-
CASSRTVETGELFF
TGTGCCAGCAGTCGGACAGTAGAAACCGGGGAGCTGTTTTTT
>-|TRBJ2-1|TRBV27|TRBD1
CASSLGQVSKNEQFF
TGTGCCAGCAGTTTAGGACAGGTCAGTAAAAACGAGCAGTTCTTC
>-|TRBJ2-7|TRBV5-6|TRBD1
CASSMTGQGAIDEQYF
TGTGCCAGCAGCATGACGGGACAGGGGGCTATCGACGAGCAGTACTTC
>once|TRBJ1-2|TRBV29-1|-
CSVESRALGYTF
TGCAGCGTTGAAAGCAGGGCCCTGGGCTACACCTTC
>few|TRBJ2-1|TRBV5-1|-
CASSSPGTSSYNEQFF
TGCGCCAGCAGCTCCCCCGGGACAAGCTCCTACAATGAGCAGTTCTTC
>-|TRBJ2-7|TRBV9|TRBD2
CASSAEALGQRGSYEQYF
TGTGCCAGCAGCGCAGAAGCTCTAGGCCAGCGGGGCTCCTACGAGCAGTACTTC
>-|TRBJ1-1|TRBV6-1|-
CASSLVQSPWAFF
TGTGCCAGCAGTCTTGTACAGAGCCCATGGGCTTTCTTT
>-|TRBJ1-1|TRBV25-1|TRBD1
CASSLQGETEAFF
TGTGCCAGCAGTCTACAGGGGGAGACTGAAGCTTTCTTT
>-|TRBJ2-1|TRBV11-1|TRBD2
CASSSRGGLNEQFF
TGTGCCAGCAGCTCACGGGGGGGGCTCAATGAGCAGTTCTTC
>-|TRBJ1-5|TRBV19|-
CASSIQGLRDNQPQHF
TGTGCCAGTAGTATACAGGGGCTCAGGGACAATCAGCCCCAGCATTTT
>-|TRBJ2-7|TRBV30|TRBD1
CAWSPPGQGFYEQYF
TGTGCCTGGAGTCCACCGGGACAGGGCTTCTACGAGCAGTACTTC
>few|TRBJ2-3|TRBV21-1|-
CASSKDDCADTQYF
TGTGCCAGCAGCAAAGACGACTGTGCAGATACGCAGTATTTT
>-|TRBJ1-2|TRBV4-2|TRBD1
CASSQDSGQGVEGYTF
TGTGCCAGCAGCCAAGATTCGGGACAGGGGGTTGAAGGCTACACCTTC
>-|TRBJ2-7|TRBV7-6|-
CASSLGGRSSYEQYF
TGTGCCAGCAGCTTAGGCGGCCGTAGCTCCTACGAGCAGTACTTC
>-|TRBJ1-2|TRBV6-5|-
CASRFLYGYTF
TGTGCCAGCAGGTTTCTCTATGGCTACACCTTC
>-|TRBJ1-1|TRBV18|-
CASSPQKNTEAFF
TGTGCCAGCTCACCCCAGAAGAACACTGAAGCTTTCTTT
>-|TRBJ2-7|TRBV10-3|-
CAISSRDFSEQYF
TGTGCCATCAGTAGTCGGGATTTCAGCGAGCAGTACTTC
>-|TRBJ2-7|TRBV30|-
CAWSRGAGEQYF
TGTGCCTGGAGCCGGGGGGCGGGAGAGCAGTACTTC
>-|TRBJ1-6|TRBV7-2|TRBD1
CASSLEGASNSPLHF
TGTGCCAGCAGCTTAGAGGGGGCGAGTAATTCACCCCTCCACTTT
>-|TRBJ2-3|TRBV9|-
CASSPRRGPAGTDTQYF
TGTGCCAGCAGCCCCCGCCGTGGGCCAGCGGGCACAGATACGCAGTATTTT
>-|TRBJ1-2|TRBV11-2|-
CASSLTAAINYGYTF
TGTGCCAGCAGCTTAACGGCAGCGATCAACTATGGCTACACCTTC
>-|TRBJ2-7|TRBV11-2|TRBD1
CASSLEGGASYEQYF
TGTGCCAGCAGCTTAGAAGGGGGCGCCTCCTACGAGCAGTACTTC
>-|TRBJ2-5|TRBV30|TRBD1
CAWSTYRGSTETQYF
TGTGCCTGGAGTACTTACAGGGGGAGTACGGAGACCCAGTACTTC
>-|TRBJ1-2|TRBV5-1|-
CASSFWGEYGYTF
TGCGCCAGCAGCTTTTGGGGGGAGTATGGCTACACCTTC
>-|TRBJ2-7|TRBV30|TRBD1
CAWSPGTEVYEQYF
TGTGCCTGGAGTCCTGGGACAGAGGTATACGAGCAGTACTTC
>few|TRBJ2-2|TRBV18|-
CASSPNFRGSDTGELFF
TGTGCCAGCTCACCAAACTTTCGGGGGTCGGACACCGGGGAGCTGTTTTTT
>-|TRBJ1-5|TRBV2|-
CASGQYSNQPQHF
TGTGCCAGCGGACAGTATAGCAATCAGCCCCAGCATTTT
>-|TRBJ2-1|TRBV19|TRBD2
CASSIRTSGSTYNEQFF
TGTGCCAGTAGTATACGTACTAGCGGGAGTACCTACAATGAGCAGTTCTTC
>-|TRBJ1-1|TRBV7-3|TRBD1
CASSQGTGPEAFF
TGTGCCAGCAGCCAAGGGACAGGACCTGAAGCTTTCTTT
>-|TRBJ2-2|TRBV28|-
CASSLFPGRGTGELFF
TGTGCCAGCAGTTTATTCCCAGGACGGGGGACCGGGGAGCTGTTTTTT
>-|TRBJ1-2|TRBV5-6|-
CASNLGVKQPDGYTF
TGTGCCAGCAACTTGGGGGTTAAACAGCCGGATGGCTACACCTTC
>-|TRBJ2-5|TRBV6-1|TRBD2
CASSERAGGGETQYF
TGTGCCAGCAGTGAAAGGGCGGGAGGAGGGGAGACCCAGTACTTC
>-|TRBJ2-5|TRBV27|TRBD2
CASSLTSVGKETQYF
TGTGCCAGCAGCCTGACTAGCGTGGGAAAAGAGACCCAGTACTTC
>-|TRBJ1-2|TRBV6-1|-
CASSGESYGYTF
TGTGCCAGCAGTGGGGAGTCTTATGGCTACACCTTC